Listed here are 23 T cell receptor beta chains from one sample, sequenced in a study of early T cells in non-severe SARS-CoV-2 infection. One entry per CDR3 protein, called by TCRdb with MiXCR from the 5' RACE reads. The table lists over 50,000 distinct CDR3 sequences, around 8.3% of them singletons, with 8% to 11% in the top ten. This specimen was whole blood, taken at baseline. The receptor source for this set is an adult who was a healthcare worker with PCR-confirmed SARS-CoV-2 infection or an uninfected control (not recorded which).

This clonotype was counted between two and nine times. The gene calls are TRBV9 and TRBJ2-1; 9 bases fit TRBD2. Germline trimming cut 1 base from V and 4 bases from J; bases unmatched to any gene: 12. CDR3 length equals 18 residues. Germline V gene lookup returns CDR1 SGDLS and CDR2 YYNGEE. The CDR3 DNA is TGTGCCAGCAGCGTACGGGGAAGGCGGGAGGGGCGATACAATGAGCAGTTCTTC. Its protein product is CASSVRGRREGRYNEQFF.

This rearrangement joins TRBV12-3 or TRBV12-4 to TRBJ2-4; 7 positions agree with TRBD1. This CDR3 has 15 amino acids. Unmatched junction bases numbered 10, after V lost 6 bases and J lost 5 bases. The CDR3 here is CASSTRTGTENIQYF. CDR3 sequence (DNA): TGTGCCAGCAGCACTAGAACCGGGACAGAAAACATTCAGTACTTC.

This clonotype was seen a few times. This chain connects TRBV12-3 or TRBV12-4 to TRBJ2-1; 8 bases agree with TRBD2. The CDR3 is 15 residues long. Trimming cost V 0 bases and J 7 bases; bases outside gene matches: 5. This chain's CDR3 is CASSLATSVGNEQFF. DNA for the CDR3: TGTGCCAGCAGTTTAGCGACTAGCGTGGGGAATGAGCAGTTCTTC.

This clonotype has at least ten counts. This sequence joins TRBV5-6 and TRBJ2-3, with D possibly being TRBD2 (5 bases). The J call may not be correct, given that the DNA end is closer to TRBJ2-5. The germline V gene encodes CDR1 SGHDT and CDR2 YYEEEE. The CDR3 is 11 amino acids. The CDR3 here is CASSRSDTQYF. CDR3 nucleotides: TGTGCCAGCAGCCGTAGCGATACCCAGTACTTC.

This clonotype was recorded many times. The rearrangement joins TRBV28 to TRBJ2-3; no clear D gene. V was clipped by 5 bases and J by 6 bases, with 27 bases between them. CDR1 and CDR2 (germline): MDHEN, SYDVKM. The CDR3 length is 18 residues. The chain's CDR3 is CASSQAPPRRVPQDTQYF. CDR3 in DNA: TGTGCCAGCAGTCAAGCCCCTCCTAGGAGAGTCCCCCAGGATACGCAGTATTTT.

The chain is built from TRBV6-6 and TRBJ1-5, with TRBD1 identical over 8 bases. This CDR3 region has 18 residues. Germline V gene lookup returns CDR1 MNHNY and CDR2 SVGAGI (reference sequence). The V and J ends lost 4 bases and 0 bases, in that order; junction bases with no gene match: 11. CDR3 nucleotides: TGTGCCAGCAGTTTCTCGGACAGGGACGGCTATAGCAATCAGCCCCAGCATTTT. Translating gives CASSFSDRDGYSNQPQHF.

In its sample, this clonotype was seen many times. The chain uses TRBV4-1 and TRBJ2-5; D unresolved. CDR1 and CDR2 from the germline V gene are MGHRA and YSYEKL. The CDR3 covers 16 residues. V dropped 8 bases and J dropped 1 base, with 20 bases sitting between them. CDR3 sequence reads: CASGNYGQALQETQYF. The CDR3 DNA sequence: TGCGCCAGCGGGAACTACGGGCAGGCCCTCCAAGAGACCCAGTACTTC.

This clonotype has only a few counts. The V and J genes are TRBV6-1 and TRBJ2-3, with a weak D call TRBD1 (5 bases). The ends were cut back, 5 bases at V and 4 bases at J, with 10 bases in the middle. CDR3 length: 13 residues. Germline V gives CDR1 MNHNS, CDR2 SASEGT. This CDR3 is CASSLGQSDTQYF. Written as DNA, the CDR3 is TGTGCCAGCAGTTTGGGGCAATCAGATACGCAGTATTTT.

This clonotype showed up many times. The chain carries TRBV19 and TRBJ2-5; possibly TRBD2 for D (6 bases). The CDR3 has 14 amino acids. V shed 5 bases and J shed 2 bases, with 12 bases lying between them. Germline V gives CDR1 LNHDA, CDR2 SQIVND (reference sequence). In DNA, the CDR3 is TGTGCCAGTAGTGCCGCGGGACGGCAAGAGACCCAGTACTTC. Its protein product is CASSAAGRQETQYF.

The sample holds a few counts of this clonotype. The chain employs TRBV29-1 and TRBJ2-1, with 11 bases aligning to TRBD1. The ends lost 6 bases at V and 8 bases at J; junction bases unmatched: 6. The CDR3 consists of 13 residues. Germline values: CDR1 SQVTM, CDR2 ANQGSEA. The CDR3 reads CSVGWTGGDEQFF. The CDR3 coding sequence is TGCAGCGTGGGGTGGACAGGGGGCGATGAGCAGTTCTTC.

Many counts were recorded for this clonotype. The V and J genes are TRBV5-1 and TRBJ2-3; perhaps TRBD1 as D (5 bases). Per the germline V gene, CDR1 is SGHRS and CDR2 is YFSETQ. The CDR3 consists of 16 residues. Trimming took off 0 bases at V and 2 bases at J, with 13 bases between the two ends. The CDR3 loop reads CASSLEAGPPTDTQYF. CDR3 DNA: TGCGCCAGCAGCTTGGAGGCAGGGCCGCCCACAGATACGCAGTATTTT.

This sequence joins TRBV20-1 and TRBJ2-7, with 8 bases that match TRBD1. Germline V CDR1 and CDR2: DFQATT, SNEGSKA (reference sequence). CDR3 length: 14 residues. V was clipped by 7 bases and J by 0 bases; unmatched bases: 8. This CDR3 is CSGGQEGYSYEQYF. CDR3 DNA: TGCAGTGGGGGACAGGAGGGATACTCCTACGAGCAGTACTTC.

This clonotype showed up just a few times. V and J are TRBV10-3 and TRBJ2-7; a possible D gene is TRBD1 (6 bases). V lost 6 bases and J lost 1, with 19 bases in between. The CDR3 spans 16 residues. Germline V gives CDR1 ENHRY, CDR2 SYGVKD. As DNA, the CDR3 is TGTGCCATCAGGGCCACTCAGGGGTCGGATTCCTACGAGCAGTACTTC. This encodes CAIRATQGSDSYEQYF.

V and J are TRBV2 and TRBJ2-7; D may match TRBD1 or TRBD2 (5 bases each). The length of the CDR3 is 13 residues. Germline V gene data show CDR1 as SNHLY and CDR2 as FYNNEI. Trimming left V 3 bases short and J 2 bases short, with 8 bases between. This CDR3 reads CASSDGTTYEQYF. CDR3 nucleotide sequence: TGTGCCAGCAGTGACGGGACCACCTACGAGCAGTACTTC.

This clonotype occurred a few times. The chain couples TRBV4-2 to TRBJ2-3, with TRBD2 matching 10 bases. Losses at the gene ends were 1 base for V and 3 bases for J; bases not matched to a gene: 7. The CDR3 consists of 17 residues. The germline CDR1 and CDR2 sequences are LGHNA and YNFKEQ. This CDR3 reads CASSQALAGAETDTQYF. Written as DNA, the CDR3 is TGTGCCAGCAGCCAAGCCCTAGCGGGAGCTGAAACAGATACGCAGTATTTT.

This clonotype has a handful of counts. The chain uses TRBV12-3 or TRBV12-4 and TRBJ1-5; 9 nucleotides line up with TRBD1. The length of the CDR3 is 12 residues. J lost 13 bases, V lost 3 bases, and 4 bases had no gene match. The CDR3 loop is CASSLGQGSQHF. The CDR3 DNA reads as TGTGCCAGCAGTTTGGGACAGGGTAGTCAGCATTTT.

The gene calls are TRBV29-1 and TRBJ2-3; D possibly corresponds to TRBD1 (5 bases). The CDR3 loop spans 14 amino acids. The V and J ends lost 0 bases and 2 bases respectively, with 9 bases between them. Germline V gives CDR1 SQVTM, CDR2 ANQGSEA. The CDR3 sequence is CSVEEGLLTDTQYF. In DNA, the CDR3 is TGCAGCGTTGAAGAGGGGCTGCTCACAGATACGCAGTATTTT.

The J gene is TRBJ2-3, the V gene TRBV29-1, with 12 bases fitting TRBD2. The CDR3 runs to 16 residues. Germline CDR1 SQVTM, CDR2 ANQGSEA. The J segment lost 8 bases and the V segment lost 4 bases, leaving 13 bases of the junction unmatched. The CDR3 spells CSVASLAGGPGGTQYF. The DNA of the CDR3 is TGCAGCGTTGCATCGCTAGCGGGAGGGCCGGGGGGTACGCAGTATTTT.

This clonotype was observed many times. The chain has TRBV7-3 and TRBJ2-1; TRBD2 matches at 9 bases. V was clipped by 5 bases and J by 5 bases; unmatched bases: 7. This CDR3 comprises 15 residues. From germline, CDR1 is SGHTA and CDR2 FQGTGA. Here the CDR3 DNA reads TGTGCCAGCAGCCCCGTTAGCGGGAGCGACAATGAGCAGTTCTTC. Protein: CASSPVSGSDNEQFF.

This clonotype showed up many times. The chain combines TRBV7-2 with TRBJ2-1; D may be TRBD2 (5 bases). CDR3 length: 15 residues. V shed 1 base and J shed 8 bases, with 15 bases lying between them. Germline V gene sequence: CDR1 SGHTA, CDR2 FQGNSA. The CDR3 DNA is TGTGCCAGCAGCTTAGTATATACTAGAACCGATGAGCAGTTCTTC. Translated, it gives CASSLVYTRTDEQFF. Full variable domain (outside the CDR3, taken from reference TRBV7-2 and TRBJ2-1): GAGVSQSPSNKVTEKGKDVELRCDPISGHTALYWYRQSLGQGLEFLIYFQGNSAPDKSGLPSDRFSAERTGGSVSTLTIQRTQQEDSAVYLCASSLVYTRTDEQFFGPGTRLTVL.

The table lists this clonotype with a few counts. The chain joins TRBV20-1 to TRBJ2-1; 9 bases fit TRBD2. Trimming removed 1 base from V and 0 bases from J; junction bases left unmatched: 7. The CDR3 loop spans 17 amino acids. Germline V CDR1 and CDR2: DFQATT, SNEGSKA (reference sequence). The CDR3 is CSARGFSGSSSYNEQFF. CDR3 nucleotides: TGCAGTGCTAGAGGTTTTAGCGGGAGCAGCTCCTACAATGAGCAGTTCTTC.

The CDR3 here is CASSLSQEAFF. The CDR3 DNA reads TGTGCCAGCAGTTTATCGCAGGAAGCTTTCTTT. The chain couples TRBV12-3 or TRBV12-4 to TRBJ1-1; unclear D gene. The V and J ends lost 2 bases and 8 bases respectively, with 6 bases between them. The CDR3 is 11 residues long.

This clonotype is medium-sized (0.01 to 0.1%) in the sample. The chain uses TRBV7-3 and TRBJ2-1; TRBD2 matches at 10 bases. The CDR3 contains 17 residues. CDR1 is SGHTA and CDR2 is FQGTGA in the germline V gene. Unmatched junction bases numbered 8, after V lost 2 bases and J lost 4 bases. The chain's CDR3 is CASSLFPSGSFYNEQFF. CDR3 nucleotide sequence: TGTGCCAGCAGCTTATTTCCTAGCGGGAGTTTTTACAATGAGCAGTTCTTC.